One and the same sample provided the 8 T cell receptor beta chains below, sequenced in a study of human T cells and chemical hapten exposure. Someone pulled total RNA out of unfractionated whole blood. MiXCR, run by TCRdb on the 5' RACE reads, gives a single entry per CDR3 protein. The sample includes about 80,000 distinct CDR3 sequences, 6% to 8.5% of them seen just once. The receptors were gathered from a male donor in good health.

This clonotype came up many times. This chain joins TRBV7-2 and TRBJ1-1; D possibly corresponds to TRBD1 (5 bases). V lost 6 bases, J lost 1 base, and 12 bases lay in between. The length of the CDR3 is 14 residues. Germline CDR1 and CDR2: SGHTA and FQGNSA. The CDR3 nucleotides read TGTGCCAGCAGACCAGCGACAGCGAACACTGAAGCTTTCTTT. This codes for CASRPATANTEAFF.

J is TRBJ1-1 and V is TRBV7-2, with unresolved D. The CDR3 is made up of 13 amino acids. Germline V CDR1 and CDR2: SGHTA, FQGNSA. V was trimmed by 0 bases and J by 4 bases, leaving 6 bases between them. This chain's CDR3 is CASSLALSTEAFF. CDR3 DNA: TGTGCCAGCAGCTTAGCGCTGTCCACTGAAGCTTTCTTT.

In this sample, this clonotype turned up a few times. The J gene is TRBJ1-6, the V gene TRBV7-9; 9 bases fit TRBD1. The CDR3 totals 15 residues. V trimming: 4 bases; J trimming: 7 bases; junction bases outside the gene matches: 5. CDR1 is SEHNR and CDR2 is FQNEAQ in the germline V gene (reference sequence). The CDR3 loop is CASSSRQGGNSPLHF. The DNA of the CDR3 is TGTGCCAGCAGCTCGAGACAGGGGGGGAATTCACCCCTCCACTTT.

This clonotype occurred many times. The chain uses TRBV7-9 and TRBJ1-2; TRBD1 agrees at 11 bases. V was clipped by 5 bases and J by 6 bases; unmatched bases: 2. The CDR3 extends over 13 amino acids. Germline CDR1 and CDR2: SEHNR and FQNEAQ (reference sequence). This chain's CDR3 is CASSLGQGDGYTF. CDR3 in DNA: TGTGCCAGCAGCCTGGGACAGGGGGATGGCTACACCTTC.

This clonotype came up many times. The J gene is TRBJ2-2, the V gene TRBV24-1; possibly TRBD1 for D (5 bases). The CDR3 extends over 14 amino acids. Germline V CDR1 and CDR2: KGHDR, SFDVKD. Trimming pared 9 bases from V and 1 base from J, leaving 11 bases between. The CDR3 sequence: CATGQGLNTGELFF. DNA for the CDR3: TGTGCCACCGGGCAGGGCCTGAACACCGGGGAGCTGTTTTTT.

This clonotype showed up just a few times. The CDR3 protein is CASRDREYGNTEAFF. CDR3 in DNA: TGTGCCAGCAGGGACAGGGAGTACGGAAACACTGAAGCTTTCTTT. This chain links TRBV7-2 with TRBJ1-1; 8 bases line up with TRBD1. The trim removed 6 bases at V and 2 bases at J, leaving 8 bases unmatched. Germline V gene data show CDR1 as SGHTA and CDR2 as FQGNSA. This CDR3 comprises 15 residues.

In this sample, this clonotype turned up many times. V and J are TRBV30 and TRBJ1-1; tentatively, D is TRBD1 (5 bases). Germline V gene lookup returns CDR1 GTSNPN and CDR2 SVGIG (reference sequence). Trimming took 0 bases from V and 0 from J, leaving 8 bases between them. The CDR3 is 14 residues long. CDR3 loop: CAWSVARVNTEAFF. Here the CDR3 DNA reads TGTGCCTGGAGTGTAGCCAGGGTGAACACTGAAGCTTTCTTT.

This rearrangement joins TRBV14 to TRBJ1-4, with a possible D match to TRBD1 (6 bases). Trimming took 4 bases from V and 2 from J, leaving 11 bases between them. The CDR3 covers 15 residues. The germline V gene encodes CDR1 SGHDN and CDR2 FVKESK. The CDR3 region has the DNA TGTGCCAGCAGCCCAACAGGGCTGACTAATGAAAAACTGTTTTTT. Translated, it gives CASSPTGLTNEKLFF.